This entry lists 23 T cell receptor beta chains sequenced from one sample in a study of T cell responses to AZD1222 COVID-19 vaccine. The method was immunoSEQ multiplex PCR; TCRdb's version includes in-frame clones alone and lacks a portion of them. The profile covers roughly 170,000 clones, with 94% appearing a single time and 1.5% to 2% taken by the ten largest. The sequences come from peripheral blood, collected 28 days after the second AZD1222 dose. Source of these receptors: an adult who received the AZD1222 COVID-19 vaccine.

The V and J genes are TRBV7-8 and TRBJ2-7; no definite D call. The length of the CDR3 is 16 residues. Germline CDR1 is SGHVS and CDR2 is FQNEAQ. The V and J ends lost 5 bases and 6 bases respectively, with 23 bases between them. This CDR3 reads CASSQTGLGSAAEQYF. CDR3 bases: TGTGCCAGCAGCCAAACCGGGCTTGGCTCGGCGGCCGAGCAGTACTTC.

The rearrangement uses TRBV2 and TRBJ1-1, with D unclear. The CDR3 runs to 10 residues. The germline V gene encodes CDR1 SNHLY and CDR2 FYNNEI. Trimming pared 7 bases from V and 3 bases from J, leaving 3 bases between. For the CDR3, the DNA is TGTGCCAGCATGTACACTGAAGCTTTCTTT. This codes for CASMYTEAFF.

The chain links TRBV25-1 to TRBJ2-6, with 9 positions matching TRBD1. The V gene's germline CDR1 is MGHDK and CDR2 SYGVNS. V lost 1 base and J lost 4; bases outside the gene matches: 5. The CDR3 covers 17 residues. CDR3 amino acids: CASSELGTGSGANVLTF. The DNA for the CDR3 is TGTGCCAGCAGTGAATTGGGGACAGGGTCCGGGGCCAACGTCCTGACTTTC.

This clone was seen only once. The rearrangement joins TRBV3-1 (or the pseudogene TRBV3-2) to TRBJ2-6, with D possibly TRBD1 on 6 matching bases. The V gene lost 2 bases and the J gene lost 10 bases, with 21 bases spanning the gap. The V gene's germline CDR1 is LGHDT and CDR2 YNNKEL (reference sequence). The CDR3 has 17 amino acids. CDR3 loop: CASSQIYPRQVANVLTF. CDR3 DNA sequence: TGTGCCAGCAGCCAAATCTACCCCCGACAGGTGGCGAACGTCCTGACTTTC.

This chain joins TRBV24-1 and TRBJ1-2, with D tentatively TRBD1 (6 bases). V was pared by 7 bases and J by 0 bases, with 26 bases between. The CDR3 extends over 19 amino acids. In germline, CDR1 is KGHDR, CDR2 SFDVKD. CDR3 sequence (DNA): TGTGCCACCAGCGGGAACATGGGGGGCGGATTATATGCTAACTATGGCTACACCTTC. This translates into CATSGNMGGGLYANYGYTF.

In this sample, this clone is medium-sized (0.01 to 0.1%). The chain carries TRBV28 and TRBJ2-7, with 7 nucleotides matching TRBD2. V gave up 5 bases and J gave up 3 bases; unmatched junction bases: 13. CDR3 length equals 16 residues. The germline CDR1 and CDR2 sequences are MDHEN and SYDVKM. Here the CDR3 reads CASSPSGTRDLYEQYF. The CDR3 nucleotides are TGTGCCAGCAGTCCGAGCGGGACGAGAGACCTCTACGAGCAGTACTTC. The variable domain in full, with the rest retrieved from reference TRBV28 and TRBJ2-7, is DVKVTQSSRYLVKRTGEKVFLECVQDMDHENMFWYRQDPGLGLRLIYFSYDVKMKEKGDIPEGYSVSREKKERFSLILESASTNQTSMYLCASSPSGTRDLYEQYFGPGTRLTVT.

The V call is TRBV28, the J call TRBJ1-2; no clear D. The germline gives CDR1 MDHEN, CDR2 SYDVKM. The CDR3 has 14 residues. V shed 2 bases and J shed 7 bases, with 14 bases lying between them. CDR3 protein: CASSLRAAQRGYTF. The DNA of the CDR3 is TGTGCCAGCAGTTTAAGGGCCGCTCAGCGTGGCTACACCTTC.

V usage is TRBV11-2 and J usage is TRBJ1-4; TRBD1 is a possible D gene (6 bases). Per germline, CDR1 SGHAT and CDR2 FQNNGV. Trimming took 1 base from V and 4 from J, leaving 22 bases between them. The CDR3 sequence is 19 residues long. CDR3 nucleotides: TGTGCCAGCAGCTTAGGGACGATTAGAAACAGGGCGGTTAATGAAAAACTGTTTTTT. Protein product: CASSLGTIRNRAVNEKLFF.

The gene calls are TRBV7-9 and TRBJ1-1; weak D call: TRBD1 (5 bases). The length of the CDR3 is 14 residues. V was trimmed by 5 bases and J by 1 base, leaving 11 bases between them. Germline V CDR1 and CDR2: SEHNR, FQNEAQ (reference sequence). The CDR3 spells CASSPRGGNTEAFF. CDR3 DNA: TGTGCCAGCAGCCCCCGGGGGGGGAACACTGAAGCTTTCTTT.

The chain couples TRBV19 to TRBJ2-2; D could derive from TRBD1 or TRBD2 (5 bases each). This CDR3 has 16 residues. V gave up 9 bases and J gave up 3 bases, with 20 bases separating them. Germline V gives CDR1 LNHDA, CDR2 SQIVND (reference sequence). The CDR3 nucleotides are TGTGCCAGCAACAGAAGGGGAGTAGAAGACACCGGGGAGCTGTTTTTT. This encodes CASNRRGVEDTGELFF.

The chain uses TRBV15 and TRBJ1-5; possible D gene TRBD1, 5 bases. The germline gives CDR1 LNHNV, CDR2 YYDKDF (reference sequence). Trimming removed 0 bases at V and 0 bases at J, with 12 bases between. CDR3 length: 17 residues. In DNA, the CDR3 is TGTGCCACCAGCAGAGATATAGGGACCTATAGCAATCAGCCCCAGCATTTT. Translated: CATSRDIGTYSNQPQHF.

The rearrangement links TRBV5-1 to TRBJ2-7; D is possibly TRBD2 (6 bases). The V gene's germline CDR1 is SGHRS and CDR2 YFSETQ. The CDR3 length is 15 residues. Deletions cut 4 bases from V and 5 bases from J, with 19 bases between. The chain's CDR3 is CASSTRTNPRNEQYF. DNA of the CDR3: TGCGCCAGCAGCACGAGGACTAACCCGCGGAACGAGCAGTACTTC.

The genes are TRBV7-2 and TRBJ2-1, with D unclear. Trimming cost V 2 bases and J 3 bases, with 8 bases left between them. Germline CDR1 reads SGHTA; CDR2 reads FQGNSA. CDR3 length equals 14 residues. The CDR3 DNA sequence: TGTGCCAGCAGCTTAAGTGGGTACTACAATGAGCAGTTCTTC. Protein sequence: CASSLSGYYNEQFF. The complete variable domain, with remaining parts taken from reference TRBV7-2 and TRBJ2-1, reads GAGVSQSPSNKVTEKGKDVELRCDPISGHTALYWYRQSLGQGLEFLIYFQGNSAPDKSGLPSDRFSAERTGGSVSTLTIQRTQQEDSAVYLCASSLSGYYNEQFFGPGTRLTVL.

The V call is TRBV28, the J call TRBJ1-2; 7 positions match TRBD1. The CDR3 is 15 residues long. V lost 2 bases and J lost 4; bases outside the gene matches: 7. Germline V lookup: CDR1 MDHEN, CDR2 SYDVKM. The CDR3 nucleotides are TGTGCCAGCAGTTTAATGCAGGGGGAGATCTATGGCTACACCTTC. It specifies CASSLMQGEIYGYTF.

CDR3 in amino acids: CASSLFENKEAFF. CDR3 in DNA: TGTGCCAGCAGTTTATTTGAGAACAAAGAAGCTTTCTTT. The V and J genes are TRBV12-3 or TRBV12-4 and TRBJ1-1; unclear D gene. Trimming took off 2 bases at V and 8 bases at J, with 12 bases between the two ends. This CDR3 comprises 13 residues.

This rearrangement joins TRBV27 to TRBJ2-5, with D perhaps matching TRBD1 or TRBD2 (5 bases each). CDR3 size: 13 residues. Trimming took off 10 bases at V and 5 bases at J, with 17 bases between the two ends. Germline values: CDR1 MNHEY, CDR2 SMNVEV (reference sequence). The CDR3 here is CATWGPLRETQYF. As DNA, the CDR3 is TGTGCCACCTGGGGACCGCTCAGGGAGACCCAGTACTTC.

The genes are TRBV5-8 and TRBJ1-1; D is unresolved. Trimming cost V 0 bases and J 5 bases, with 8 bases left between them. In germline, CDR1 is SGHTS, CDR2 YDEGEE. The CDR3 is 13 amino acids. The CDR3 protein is CASSLGKLTEAFF. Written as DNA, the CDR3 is TGTGCCAGCAGCTTGGGCAAATTAACTGAAGCTTTCTTT.

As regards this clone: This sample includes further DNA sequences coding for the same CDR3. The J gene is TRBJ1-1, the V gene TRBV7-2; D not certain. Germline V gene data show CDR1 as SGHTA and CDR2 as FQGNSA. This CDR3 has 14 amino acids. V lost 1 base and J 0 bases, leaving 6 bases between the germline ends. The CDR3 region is CASSLGGVNTEAFF. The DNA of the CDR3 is TGTGCCAGCAGCTTAGGTGGCGTGAACACTGAAGCTTTCTTT.

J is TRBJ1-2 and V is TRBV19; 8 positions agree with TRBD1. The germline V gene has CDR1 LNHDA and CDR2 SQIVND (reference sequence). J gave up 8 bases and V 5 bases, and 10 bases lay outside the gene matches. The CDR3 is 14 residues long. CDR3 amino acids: CASSVDRAPSGYTF. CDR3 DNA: TGTGCCAGTAGTGTGGACAGGGCCCCATCGGGCTACACCTTC. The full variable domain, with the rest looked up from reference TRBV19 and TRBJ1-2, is DGGITQSPKYLFRKEGQNVTLSCEQNLNHDAMYWYRQDPGQGLRLIYYSQIVNDFQKGDIAEGYSVSREKKESFPLTVTSAQKNPTAFYLCASSVDRAPSGYTFGSGTRLTVV.

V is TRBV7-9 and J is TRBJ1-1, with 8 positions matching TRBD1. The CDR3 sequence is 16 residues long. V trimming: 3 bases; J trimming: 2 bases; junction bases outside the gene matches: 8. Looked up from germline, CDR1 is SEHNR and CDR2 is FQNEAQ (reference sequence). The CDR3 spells CASSFETGVYNTEAFF. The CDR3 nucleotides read TGTGCCAGCAGCTTCGAGACAGGGGTTTATAACACTGAAGCTTTCTTT. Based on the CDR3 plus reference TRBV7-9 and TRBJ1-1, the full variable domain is DTGVSQNPRHKITKRGQNVTFRCDPISEHNRLYWYRQTLGQGPEFLTYFQNEAQLEKSRLLSDRFSAERPKGSFSTLEIQRTEQGDSAMYLCASSFETGVYNTEAFFGQGTRLTVV.

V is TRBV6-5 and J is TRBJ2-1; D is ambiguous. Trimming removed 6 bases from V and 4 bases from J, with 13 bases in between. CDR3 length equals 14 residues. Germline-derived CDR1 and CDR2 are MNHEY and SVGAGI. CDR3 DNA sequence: TGTGCCAGCAGGGGGATACATACGTACAATGAGCAGTTCTTC. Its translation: CASRGIHTYNEQFF.

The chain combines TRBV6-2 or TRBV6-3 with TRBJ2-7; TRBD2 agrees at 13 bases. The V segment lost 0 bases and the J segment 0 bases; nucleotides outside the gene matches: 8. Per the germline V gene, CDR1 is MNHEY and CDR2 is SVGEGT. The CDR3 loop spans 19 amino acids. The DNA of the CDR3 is TGTGCCAGCAGTTACTCGACGGGACTAGCGGGGCTATACTCCTACGAGCAGTACTTC. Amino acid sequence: CASSYSTGLAGLYSYEQYF.

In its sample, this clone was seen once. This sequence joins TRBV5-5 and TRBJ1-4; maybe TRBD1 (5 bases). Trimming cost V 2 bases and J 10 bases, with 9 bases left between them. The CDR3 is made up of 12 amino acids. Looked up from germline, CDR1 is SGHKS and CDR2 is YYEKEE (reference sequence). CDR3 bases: TGTGCCAGCAGCTTTACGGGGGTAAAACTGTTTTTT. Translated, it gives CASSFTGVKLFF.